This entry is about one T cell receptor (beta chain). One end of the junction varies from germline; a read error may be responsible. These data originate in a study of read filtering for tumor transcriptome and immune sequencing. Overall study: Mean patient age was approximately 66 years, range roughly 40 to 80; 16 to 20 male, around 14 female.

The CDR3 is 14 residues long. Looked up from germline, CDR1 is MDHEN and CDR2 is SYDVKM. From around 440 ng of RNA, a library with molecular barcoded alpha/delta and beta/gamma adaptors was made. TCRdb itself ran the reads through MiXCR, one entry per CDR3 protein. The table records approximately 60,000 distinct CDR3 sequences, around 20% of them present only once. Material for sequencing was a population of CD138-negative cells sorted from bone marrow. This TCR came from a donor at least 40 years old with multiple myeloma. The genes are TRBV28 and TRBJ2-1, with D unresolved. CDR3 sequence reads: CACSWAQFGNEQFF. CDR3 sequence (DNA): TGTGCCTGCAGTTGGGCCCAGTTCGGGAATGAGCAGTTCTTC.